One and the same sample provided the 19 T cell receptor beta chains below, sequenced in a study of blood T cell repertoires in COVID-19. The data were produced by immunoSEQ multiplex PCR, yet TCRdb's version contains in-frame clones alone and is incomplete. The sample consists of about 230,000 clones, roughly nine tenths of them appearing once. The material sequenced was PBMCs or T cells enriched from blood (not recorded which). These receptors all come from a woman aged 45-65 years in a cohort exposed to, infected with or recovered from COVID-19 (not recorded which).

This clone came up a few times. The V call is TRBV7-3, the J call TRBJ1-3, with TRBD1 identical over 7 bases. Germline V lookup: CDR1 SGHTA, CDR2 FQGTGA. After removal of 2 bases from V and 2 bases from J, the junction contained 3 bases not matched to a gene. The CDR3 is 15 residues long. The CDR3 DNA reads TGTGCCAGCAGCTTATACAGGGGTACTGGAAACACCATATATTTT. Residues: CASSLYRGTGNTIYF.

The V and J genes are TRBV5-4 and TRBJ2-7; a possible D gene is TRBD2 (6 bases). V was trimmed by 5 bases and J by 4 bases, leaving 13 bases between them. The CDR3 extends over 13 amino acids. CDR1 is SGHNT and CDR2 is YYREEE in the germline V gene (reference sequence). The CDR3 sequence is CASRTRDGYEQYF. The CDR3 coding sequence is TGTGCCAGCAGGACTAGGGACGGATACGAGCAGTACTTC. Full variable domain (missing parts from reference TRBV5-4 and TRBJ2-7): ETGVTQSPTHLIKTRGQQVTLRCSSQSGHNTVSWYQQALGQGPQFIFQYYREEENGRGNFPPRFSGLQFPNYSSELNVNALELDDSALYLCASRTRDGYEQYFGPGTRLTVT.

The chain employs TRBV11-3 and TRBJ2-1, with 8 bases fitting TRBD2. V was pared by 1 base and J by 7 bases, with 6 bases of the junction left unmatched. The CDR3 is made up of 15 amino acids. The germline V gene encodes CDR1 SGHNT and CDR2 YENEEA. DNA of the CDR3: TGTGCCAGCAGCTTAGCGGGGGGGCTGAAGAATGAGCAGTTCTTC. Protein: CASSLAGGLKNEQFF.

The rearrangement uses TRBV6-1 and TRBJ1-1; D unclear. The CDR3 extends over 12 amino acids. The V gene's germline CDR1 is MNHNS and CDR2 SASEGT. The V end lost 1 base, the J end lost 8 bases, and 8 bases lay between the germline ends. The CDR3 DNA reads TGTGCCAGCAGTGAAGTACGGGGAGAAGCTTTCTTT. This encodes CASSEVRGEAFF.

In its sample, this clone was seen once. This chain joins TRBV9 and TRBJ1-2, with 7 nucleotides matching TRBD1. Trimming cost V 3 bases and J 6 bases; bases outside gene matches: 14. This CDR3 region has 16 residues. The germline V gene encodes CDR1 SGDLS and CDR2 YYNGEE. DNA of the CDR3: TGTGCCAGCAGCGGCCGACAAAACAGGGGTACTCATGGCTACACCTTC. It translates to CASSGRQNRGTHGYTF.

This chain connects TRBV20-1 to TRBJ1-2; 8 bases agree with TRBD1. The ends lost 6 bases at V and 11 bases at J; junction bases unmatched: 8. The CDR3 length is 11 residues. CDR1 and CDR2 from the germline V gene are DFQATT and SNEGSKA (reference sequence). CDR3 residues: CSAEDRGLYTF. CDR3 coding DNA: TGCAGTGCCGAAGACAGGGGATTATACACCTTC.

This chain connects TRBV30 to TRBJ2-3, with 11 bases identical to TRBD2. Trimming at V came to 5 bases and at J to 1 base, leaving 5 bases not matched to a gene. The germline V gene has CDR1 GTSNPN and CDR2 SVGIG (reference sequence). The CDR3 is made up of 15 amino acids. The CDR3 region has the DNA TGTGCCTGGGGGAGGGGACTAGCGGGCACAGATACGCAGTATTTT. Protein: CAWGRGLAGTDTQYF.

The rearrangement links TRBV10-3 to TRBJ1-5, with D maybe TRBD1 (5 bases). CDR3 size: 15 residues. Germline lookup yields CDR1 ENHRY and CDR2 SYGVKD. Trimming removed 4 bases at V and 9 bases at J, with 19 bases between. For the CDR3, the DNA is TGTGCCATCAGTGGGGGAATCTCGTCCGGGGGGCCCCAGCATTTT. This codes for CAISGGISSGGPQHF.

CDR3 in amino acids: CASSLGTGNTGELFF. In nucleotides, the CDR3 is TGTGCCAGCAGCTTGGGGACAGGGAACACCGGGGAGCTGTTTTTT. V is TRBV7-9 and J is TRBJ2-2, with 8 bases lining up with TRBD1. The V gene end was trimmed by 3 bases and the J gene end by 1 base; junction bases not matched to a gene: 1. Germline loops: CDR1 SEHNR, CDR2 FQNEAQ (reference sequence). The CDR3 has 15 residues.

J is TRBJ2-7 and V is TRBV4-3; 10 bases fit TRBD2. This CDR3 is 19 amino acids long. J was trimmed by 3 bases and V by 0 bases; bases with no gene match: 14. From germline, CDR1 is LGHNA and CDR2 YSLEER. The DNA for the CDR3 is TGCGCCAGCAGCCAAGATTGGGATAGCGGGGGGCTTACCCTCTACGAGCAGTACTTC. Translation: CASSQDWDSGGLTLYEQYF.

This chain joins TRBV9 and TRBJ2-5; 7 bases fit TRBD2. The CDR3 sequence is 16 residues long. CDR1 SGDLS and CDR2 YYNGEE come from the germline V gene. The trim removed 0 bases at V and 2 bases at J, leaving 7 bases unmatched. DNA of the CDR3: TGTGCCAGCAGCGTAGGTCCCAGCGGGGTACAAGAGACCCAGTACTTC. Its protein is CASSVGPSGVQETQYF.

The DNA for the CDR3 is TGTGCCAGCACCAATCGACAGACAAACACCGGGGAGCTGTTTTTT. This sequence encodes CASTNRQTNTGELFF. The J gene is TRBJ2-2, the V gene TRBV9; D perhaps matches TRBD1 (5 bases). CDR1 and CDR2 from the germline V gene are SGDLS and YYNGEE. The CDR3 loop spans 15 amino acids. V lost 6 bases, J lost 2 bases, and 14 bases lay in between. Filled out from reference TRBV9 and TRBJ2-2, the complete variable domain reads DSGVTQTPKHLITATGQRVTLRCSPRSGDLSVYWYQQSLDQGLQFLIQYYNGEERAKGNILERFSAQQFPDLHSELNLSSLELGDSALYFCASTNRQTNTGELFFGEGSRLTVL.

This clone was observed once. The J gene is TRBJ2-3, the V gene TRBV14; D might be TRBD2 (5 bases). The ends were cut back, 0 bases at V and 9 bases at J, with 13 bases in the middle. The germline CDR1 and CDR2 sequences are SGHDN and FVKESK. The CDR3 is 14 residues long. The CDR3 loop is CASSQELGVGTQYF. The CDR3 nucleotides are TGTGCCAGCAGCCAAGAACTCGGGGTGGGAACGCAGTATTTT.

This clone was seen a single time. This sequence joins TRBV5-1 and TRBJ1-2, with no clear D. This CDR3 has 17 amino acids. CDR1 and CDR2 from the germline V gene are SGHRS and YFSETQ. V lost 0 bases, J lost 1 base, and 16 bases lay in between. CDR3 sequence: CASSLGPEDTFNYGYTF. The CDR3 coding sequence is TGCGCCAGCAGCTTGGGCCCCGAGGATACTTTTAACTATGGCTACACCTTC.

The chain links TRBV19 to TRBJ1-5, with a possible D match to TRBD1 (6 bases). Germline CDR1 reads LNHDA; CDR2 reads SQIVND (reference sequence). The CDR3 covers 13 residues. The V and J ends lost 4 bases and 7 bases respectively, with 11 bases between them. In nucleotides, the CDR3 is TGTGCCAGTAGTAGGGGGCCGCGGCAGCCCCAGCATTTT. Translating it yields CASSRGPRQPQHF.

The CDR3 nucleotides read TGCGCCAGCCGACAGGGACTCCAAGAGACCCAGTACTTC. Its translation: CASRQGLQETQYF. This chain connects TRBV5-1 to TRBJ2-5; perhaps TRBD1 as D (7 bases). Germline lookup yields CDR1 SGHRS and CDR2 YFSETQ. Deletions cut 7 bases from V and 1 base from J, with 11 bases between. The CDR3 totals 13 residues.

This chain uses TRBV4-1 with TRBJ2-7; the match to TRBD2 covers 9 bases. Germline assignment: CDR1 MGHRA and CDR2 YSYEKL. The trim removed 1 base at V and 6 bases at J, leaving 7 bases unmatched. The CDR3 runs 15 residues. The CDR3 here is CASSQGAGGVPEQYF. The CDR3, as DNA: TGCGCCAGCAGCCAAGGGGCGGGGGGGGTTCCCGAGCAGTACTTC.

The rearrangement links TRBV12-5 to TRBJ1-4, with TRBD1 as a possible D gene (6 bases). The V gene lost 1 base and the J gene lost 6 bases, with 12 bases spanning the gap. CDR1 is LGHNT and CDR2 is FRNRAP in the germline V gene. The CDR3 consists of 15 residues. Written as DNA, the CDR3 is TGTGCTAGTGGTTTGGGACAGGCTACGCATGAAAAACTGTTTTTT. Protein sequence: CASGLGQATHEKLFF.

This rearrangement joins TRBV9 to TRBJ1-2; possible D gene TRBD1, 6 bases. The CDR3 is 14 amino acids. The germline CDR1 and CDR2 sequences are SGDLS and YYNGEE. Trimming cost V 4 bases and J 2 bases, with 12 bases left between them. The CDR3, as DNA: TGTGCCAGCAGCCCGGACAGTTTCAACTATGGCTACACCTTC. Protein product: CASSPDSFNYGYTF. Full variable domain (remainder filled in from reference TRBV9 and TRBJ1-2): DSGVTQTPKHLITATGQRVTLRCSPRSGDLSVYWYQQSLDQGLQFLIQYYNGEERAKGNILERFSAQQFPDLHSELNLSSLELGDSALYFCASSPDSFNYGYTFGSGTRLTVV.